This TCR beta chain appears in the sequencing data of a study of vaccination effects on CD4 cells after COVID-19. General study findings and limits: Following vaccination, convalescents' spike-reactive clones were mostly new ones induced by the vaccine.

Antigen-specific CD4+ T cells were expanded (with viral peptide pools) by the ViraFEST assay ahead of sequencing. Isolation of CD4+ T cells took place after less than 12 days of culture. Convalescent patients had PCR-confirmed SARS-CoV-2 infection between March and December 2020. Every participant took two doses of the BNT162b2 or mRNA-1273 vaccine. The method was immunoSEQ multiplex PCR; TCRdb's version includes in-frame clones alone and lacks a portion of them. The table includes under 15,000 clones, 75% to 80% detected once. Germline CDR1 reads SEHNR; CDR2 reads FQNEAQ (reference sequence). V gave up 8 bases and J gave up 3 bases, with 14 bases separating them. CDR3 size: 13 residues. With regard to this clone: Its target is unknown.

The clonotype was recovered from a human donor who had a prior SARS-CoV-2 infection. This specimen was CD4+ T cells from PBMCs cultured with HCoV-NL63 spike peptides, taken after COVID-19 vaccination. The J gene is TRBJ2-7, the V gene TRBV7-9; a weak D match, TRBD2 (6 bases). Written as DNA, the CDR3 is TGTGCCAGCTCGCGGGGATTAGGCTACGAGCAGTACTTC. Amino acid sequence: CASSRGLGYEQYF.